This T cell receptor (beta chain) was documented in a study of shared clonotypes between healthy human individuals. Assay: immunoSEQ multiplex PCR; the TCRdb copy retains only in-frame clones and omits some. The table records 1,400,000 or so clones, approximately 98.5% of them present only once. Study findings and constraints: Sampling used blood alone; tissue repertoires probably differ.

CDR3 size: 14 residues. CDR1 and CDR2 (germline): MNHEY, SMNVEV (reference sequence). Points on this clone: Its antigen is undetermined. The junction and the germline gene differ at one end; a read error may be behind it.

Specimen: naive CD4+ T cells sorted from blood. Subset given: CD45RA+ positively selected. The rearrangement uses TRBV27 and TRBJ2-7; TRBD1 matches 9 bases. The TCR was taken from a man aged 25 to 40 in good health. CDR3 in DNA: TGCGCCAGCAGTTTATACGGGACAGGGAGTGGACAGTACTTC. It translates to CASSLYGTGSGQYF.